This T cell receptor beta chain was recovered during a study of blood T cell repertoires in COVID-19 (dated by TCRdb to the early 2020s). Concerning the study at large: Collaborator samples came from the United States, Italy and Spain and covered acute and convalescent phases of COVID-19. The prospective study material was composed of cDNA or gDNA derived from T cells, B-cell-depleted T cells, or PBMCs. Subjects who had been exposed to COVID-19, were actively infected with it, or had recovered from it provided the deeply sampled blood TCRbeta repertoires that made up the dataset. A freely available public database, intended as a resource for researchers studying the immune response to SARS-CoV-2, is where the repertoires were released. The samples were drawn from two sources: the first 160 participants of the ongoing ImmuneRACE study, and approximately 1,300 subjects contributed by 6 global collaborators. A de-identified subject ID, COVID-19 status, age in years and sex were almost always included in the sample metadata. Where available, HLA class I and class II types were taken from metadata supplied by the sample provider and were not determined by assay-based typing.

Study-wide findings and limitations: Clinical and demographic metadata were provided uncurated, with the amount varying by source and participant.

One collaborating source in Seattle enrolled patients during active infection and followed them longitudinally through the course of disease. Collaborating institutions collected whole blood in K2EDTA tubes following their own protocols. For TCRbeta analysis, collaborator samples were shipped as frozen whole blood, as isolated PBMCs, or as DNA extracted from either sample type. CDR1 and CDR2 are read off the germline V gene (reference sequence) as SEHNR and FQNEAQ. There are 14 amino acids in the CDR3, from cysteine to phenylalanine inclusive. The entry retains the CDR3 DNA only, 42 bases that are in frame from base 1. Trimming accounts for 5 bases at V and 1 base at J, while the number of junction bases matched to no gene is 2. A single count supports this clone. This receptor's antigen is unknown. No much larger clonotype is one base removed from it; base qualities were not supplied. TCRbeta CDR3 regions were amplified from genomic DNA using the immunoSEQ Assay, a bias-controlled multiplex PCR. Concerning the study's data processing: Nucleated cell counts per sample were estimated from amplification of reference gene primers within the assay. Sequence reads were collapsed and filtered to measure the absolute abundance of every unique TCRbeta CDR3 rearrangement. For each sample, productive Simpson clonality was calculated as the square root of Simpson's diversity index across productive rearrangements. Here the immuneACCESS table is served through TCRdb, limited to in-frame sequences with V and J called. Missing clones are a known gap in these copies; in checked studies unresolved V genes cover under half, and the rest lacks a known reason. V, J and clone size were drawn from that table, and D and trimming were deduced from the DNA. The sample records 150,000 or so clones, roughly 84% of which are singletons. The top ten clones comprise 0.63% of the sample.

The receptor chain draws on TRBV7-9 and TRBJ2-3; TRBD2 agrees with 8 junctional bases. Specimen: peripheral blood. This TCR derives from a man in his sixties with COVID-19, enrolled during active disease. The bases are TGTGCCAGCAGCCTTAGCGGGGGCACAGATACGCAGTATTTT. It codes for CASSLSGGTDTQYF.